This T cell receptor beta chain was identified in a study of post-analysis software for immune sequencing data. Study results and limitations: In multiple sclerosis, normalized Chao1 diversity was significantly below that of controls. Batch-mates among the samples co-clustered strongly by F measure. When patients were compared with controls, a handful of TRBV segments were more frequent, TRBV5-6, TRBV5-1 and TRBV20-1 among them.

Each TCR beta cDNA library carried unique molecular identifiers. One entry per CDR3 protein results from TCRdb running MiXCR on the PCR reads. The sample records roughly 700,000 distinct CDR3 sequences, about 32% being singletons. Trimming shortened V by 4 bases and J by 0 bases, and 13 bases separated the two germline ends. Germline V CDR1 and CDR2: MGHDK, SYGVNS. This CDR3 has 16 residues. As to this clonotype: Its antigen remains unknown.

Material: blood. The chain carries TRBV25-1 and TRBJ2-4; D unclear. This TCR derives from a girl aged 5 to 17 with multiple sclerosis. The CDR3 DNA reads as TGTGCCAGCAGTGCGGACGGTGCCTTAGCCAAAAACATTCAGTACTTC. It specifies CASSADGALAKNIQYF.